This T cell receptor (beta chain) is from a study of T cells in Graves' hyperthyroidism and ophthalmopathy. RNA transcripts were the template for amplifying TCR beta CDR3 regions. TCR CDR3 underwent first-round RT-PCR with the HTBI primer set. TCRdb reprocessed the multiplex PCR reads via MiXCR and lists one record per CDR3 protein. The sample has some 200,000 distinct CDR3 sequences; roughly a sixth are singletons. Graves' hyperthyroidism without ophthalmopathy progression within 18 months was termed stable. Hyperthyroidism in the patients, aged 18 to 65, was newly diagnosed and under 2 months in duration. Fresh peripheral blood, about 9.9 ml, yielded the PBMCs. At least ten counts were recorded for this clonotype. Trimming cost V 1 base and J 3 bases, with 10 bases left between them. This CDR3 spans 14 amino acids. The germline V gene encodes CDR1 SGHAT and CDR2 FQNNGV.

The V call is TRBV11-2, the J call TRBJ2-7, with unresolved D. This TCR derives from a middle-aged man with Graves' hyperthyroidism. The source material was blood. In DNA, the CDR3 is TGTGCCAGCAGCTTAGCTGGGAAACACTACGAGCAGTACTTC. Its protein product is CASSLAGKHYEQYF.